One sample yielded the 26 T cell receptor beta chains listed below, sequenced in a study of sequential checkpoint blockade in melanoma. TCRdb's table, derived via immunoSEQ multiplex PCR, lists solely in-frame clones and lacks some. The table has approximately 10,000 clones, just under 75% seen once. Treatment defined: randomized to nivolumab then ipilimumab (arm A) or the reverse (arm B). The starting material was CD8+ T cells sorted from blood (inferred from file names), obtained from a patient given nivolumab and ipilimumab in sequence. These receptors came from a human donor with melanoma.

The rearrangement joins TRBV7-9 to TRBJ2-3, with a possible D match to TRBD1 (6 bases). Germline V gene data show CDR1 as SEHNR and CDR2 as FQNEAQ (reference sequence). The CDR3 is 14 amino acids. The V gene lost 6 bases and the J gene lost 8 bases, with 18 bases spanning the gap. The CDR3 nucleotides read TGTGCCAGCAGTCCCAGGGGAGCCCGTGGTACGCAGTATTTT. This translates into CASSPRGARGTQYF.

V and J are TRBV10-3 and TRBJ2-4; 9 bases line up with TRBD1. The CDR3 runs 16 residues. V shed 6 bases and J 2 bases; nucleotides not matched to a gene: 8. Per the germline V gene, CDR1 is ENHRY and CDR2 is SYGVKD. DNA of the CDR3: TGTGCCATCAGCCTTACAGGGGGCGAGTCCAAAAACATTCAGTACTTC. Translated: CAISLTGGESKNIQYF.

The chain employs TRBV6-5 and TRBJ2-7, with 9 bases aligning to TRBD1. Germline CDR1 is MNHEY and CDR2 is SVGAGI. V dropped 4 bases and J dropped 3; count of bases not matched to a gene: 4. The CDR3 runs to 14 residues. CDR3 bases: TGTGCCAGCAGTTTCCGGGACAGGGACTACGAGCAGTACTTC. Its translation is CASSFRDRDYEQYF.

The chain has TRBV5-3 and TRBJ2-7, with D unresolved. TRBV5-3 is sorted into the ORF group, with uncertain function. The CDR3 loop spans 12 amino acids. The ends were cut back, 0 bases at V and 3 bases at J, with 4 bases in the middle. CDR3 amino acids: CARSLAYYEQYF. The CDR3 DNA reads TGTGCCAGAAGCTTGGCGTACTACGAGCAGTACTTC.

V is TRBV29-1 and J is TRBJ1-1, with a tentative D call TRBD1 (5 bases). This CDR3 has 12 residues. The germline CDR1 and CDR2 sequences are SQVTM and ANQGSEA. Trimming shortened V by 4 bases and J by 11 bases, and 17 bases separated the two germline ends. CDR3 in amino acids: CSVGRGGGEAFF. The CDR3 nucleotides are TGCAGCGTTGGAAGGGGCGGGGGGGAGGCTTTCTTT.

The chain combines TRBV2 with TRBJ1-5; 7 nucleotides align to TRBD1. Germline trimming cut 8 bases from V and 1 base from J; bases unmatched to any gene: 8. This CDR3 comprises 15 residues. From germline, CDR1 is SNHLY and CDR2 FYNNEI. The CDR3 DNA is TGTGCCAGCCGAGTTACAGGGGAAAGCAATCAGCCCCAGCATTTT. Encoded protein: CASRVTGESNQPQHF. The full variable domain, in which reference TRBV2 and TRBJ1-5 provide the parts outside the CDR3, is EPEVTQTPSHQVTQMGQEVILRCVPISNHLYFYWYRQILGQKVEFLVSFYNNEISEKSEIFDDQFSVERPDGSNFTLKIRSTKLEDSAMYFCASRVTGESNQPQHFGDGTRLSIL.

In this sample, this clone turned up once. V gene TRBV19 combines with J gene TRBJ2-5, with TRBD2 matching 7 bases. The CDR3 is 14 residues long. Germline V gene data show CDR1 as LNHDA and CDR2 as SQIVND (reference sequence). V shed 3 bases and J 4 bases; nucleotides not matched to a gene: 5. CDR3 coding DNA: TGTGCCAGTAGTATCCTGACTAGCAGAGAGACCCAGTACTTC. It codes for CASSILTSRETQYF.

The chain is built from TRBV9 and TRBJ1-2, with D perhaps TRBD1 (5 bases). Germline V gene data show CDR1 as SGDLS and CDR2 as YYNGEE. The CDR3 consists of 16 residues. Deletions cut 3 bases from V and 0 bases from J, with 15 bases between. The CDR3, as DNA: TGTGCCAGCAGCGCCCCCCGGGCAGGGACTAACTATGGCTACACCTTC. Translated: CASSAPRAGTNYGYTF.

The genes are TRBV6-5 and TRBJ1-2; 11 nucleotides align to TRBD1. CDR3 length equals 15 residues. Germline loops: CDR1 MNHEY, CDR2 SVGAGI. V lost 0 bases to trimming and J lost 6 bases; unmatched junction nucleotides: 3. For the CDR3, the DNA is TGTGCCAGCAGTTACTCGCGGACAGGGGGCGATGGCTACACCTTC. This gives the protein CASSYSRTGGDGYTF.

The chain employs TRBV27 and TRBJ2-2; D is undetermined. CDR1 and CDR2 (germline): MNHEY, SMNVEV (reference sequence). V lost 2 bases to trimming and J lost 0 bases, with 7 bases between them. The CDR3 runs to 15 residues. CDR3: CASSLVDPNTGELFF. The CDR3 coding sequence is TGTGCCAGCAGTTTAGTAGATCCGAACACCGGGGAGCTGTTTTTT.

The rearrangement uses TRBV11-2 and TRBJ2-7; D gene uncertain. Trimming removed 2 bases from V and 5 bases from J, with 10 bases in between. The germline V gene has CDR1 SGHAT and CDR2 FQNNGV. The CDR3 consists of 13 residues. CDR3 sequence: CASSLFFPDEQYF. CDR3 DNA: TGTGCCAGCAGCTTATTCTTCCCAGACGAGCAGTACTTC.

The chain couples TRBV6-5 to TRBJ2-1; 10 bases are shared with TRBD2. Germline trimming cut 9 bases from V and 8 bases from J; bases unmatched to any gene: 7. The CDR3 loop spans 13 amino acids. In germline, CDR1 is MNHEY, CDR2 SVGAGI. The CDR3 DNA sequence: TGTGCCAGTAGCGGGAGGAGTACCGATGAGCAGTTCTTC. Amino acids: CASSGRSTDEQFF.

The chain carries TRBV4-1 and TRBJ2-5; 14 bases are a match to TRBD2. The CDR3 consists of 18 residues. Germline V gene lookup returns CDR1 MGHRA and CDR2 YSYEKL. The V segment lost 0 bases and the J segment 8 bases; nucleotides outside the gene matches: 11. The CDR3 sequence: CASSQDPTSGGAGFTQYF. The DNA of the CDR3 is TGCGCCAGCAGCCAAGATCCGACTAGCGGGGGGGCGGGGTTCACCCAGTACTTC.

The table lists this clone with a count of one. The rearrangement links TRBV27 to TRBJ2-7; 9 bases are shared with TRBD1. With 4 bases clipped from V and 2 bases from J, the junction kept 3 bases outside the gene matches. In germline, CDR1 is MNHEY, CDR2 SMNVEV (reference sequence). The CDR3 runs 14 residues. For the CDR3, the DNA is TGTGCCAGCAGTTGGGGACAGGGCCCCTACGAGCAGTACTTC. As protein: CASSWGQGPYEQYF.

Written as DNA, the CDR3 is TGTGCCAGCAGTGAGAACGACAGAGGGACTGCTCGGTACAATGAGCAGTTCTTC. This gives the protein CASSENDRGTARYNEQFF. This sequence joins TRBV2 and TRBJ2-1; D might be TRBD2 (6 bases). Trimming left V 3 bases short and J 4 bases short, with 22 bases between. This CDR3 is built from 18 residues. CDR1 and CDR2 (germline): SNHLY, FYNNEI.

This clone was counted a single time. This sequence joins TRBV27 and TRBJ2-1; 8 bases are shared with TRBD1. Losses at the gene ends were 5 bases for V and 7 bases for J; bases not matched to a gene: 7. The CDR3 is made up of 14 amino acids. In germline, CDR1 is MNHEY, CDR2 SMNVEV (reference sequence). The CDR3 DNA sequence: TGTGCCAGCAGTACCGGGACAGGAGCTAATGAGCAGTTCTTC. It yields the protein CASSTGTGANEQFF.

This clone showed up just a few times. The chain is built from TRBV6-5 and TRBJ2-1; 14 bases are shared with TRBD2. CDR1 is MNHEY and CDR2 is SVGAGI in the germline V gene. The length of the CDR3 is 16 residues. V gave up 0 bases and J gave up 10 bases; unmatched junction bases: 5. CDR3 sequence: CASSYSGLAGAQEQFF. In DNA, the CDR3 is TGTGCCAGCAGTTACTCGGGACTAGCGGGGGCCCAGGAGCAGTTCTTC.

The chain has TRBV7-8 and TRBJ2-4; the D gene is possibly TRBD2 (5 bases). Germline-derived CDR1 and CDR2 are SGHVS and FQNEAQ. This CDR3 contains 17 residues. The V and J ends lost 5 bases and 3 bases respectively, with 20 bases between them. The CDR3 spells CASSPLGSAVDKNIQYF. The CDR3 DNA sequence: TGTGCCAGCAGCCCCCTGGGGAGCGCTGTTGACAAAAACATTCAGTACTTC.

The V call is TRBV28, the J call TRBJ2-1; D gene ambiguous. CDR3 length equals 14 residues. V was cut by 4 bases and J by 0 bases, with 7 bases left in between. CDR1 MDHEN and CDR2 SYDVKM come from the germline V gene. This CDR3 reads CASSSPRSYNEQFF. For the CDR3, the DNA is TGTGCCAGCAGTTCCCCTCGCTCCTACAATGAGCAGTTCTTC.

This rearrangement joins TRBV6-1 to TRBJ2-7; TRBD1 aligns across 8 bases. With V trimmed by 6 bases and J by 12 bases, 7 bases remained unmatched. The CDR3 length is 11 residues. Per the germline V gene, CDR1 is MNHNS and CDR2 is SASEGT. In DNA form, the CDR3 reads TGTGCCAGCAGGACAGGGGCTTCGTCGTACTTC. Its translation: CASRTGASSYF.

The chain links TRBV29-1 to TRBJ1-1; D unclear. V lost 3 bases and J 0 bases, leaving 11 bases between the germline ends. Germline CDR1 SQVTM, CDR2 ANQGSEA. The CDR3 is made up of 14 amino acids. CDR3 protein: CSVDLEYMNTEAFF. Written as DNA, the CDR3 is TGCAGCGTTGATCTAGAGTACATGAACACTGAAGCTTTCTTT.

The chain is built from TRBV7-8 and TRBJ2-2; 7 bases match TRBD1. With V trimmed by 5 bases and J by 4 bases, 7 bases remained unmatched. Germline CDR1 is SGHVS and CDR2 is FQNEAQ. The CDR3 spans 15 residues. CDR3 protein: CASSHQNRGTGELFF. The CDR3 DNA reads TGTGCCAGCAGCCACCAAAACAGGGGCACCGGGGAGCTGTTTTTT.

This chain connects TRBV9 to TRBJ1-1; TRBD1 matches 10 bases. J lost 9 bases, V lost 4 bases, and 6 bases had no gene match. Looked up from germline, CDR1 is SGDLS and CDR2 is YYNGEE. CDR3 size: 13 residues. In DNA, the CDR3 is TGTGCCAGCAGCCCCAGCGACAGGGGGCAAGCTTTCTTT. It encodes CASSPSDRGQAFF.

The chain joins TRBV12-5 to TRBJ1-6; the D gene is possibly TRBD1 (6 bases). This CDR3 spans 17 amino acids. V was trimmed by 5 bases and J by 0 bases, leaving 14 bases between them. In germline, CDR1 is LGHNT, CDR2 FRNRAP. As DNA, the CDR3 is TGTGCTAGTGGTCGTGGACAGACGGACTCCTATAATTCACCCCTCCACTTT. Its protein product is CASGRGQTDSYNSPLHF.

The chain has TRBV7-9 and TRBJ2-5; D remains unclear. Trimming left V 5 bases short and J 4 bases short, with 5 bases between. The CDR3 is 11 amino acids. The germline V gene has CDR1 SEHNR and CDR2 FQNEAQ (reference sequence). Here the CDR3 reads CASSPGETQYF. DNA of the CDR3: TGTGCCAGCAGCCCCGGAGAGACCCAGTACTTC.

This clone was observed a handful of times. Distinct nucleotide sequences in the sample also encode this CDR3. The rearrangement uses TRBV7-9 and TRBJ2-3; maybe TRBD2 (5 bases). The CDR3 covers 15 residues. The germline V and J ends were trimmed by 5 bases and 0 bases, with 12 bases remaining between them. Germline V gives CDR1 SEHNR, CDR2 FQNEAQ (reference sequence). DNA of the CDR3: TGTGCCAGCAGCCCCCCCGGGGTGAGCACAGATACGCAGTATTTT. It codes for CASSPPGVSTDTQYF.